The next 10 T cell receptor beta chains were all read from a single sample in a study of breast tumors, draining lymph nodes, adjacent tissues. Samples came from axillary lymph nodes draining the breast cancer. From the multiplex PCR reads, TCRdb called clonotypes with MiXCR, one entry per CDR3 protein. Among some 140,000 distinct CDR3 sequences listed, about 20% were seen once. Sequenced material: axillary lymph node tissue. The receptors shown here come from a female donor with breast cancer. Some clones in this sample may be carry-over from other donors' samples.

This clonotype was counted at least ten times. The chain joins TRBV6-6 to TRBJ2-3; TRBD1 might be the D (5 bases). The germline CDR1 and CDR2 sequences are MNHNY and SVGAGI (reference sequence). The V and J ends lost 3 bases and 4 bases respectively, with 14 bases between them. CDR3 length: 15 amino acids. CDR3: CASSYLDPRADTQYF. The DNA of the CDR3 is TGTGCCAGCAGTTATTTGGACCCCAGGGCAGATACGCAGTATTTT.

The rearrangement joins TRBV30 to TRBJ2-7, with a possible D match to TRBD1 (6 bases). The CDR3 is made up of 13 amino acids. Germline V gene sequence: CDR1 GTSNPN, CDR2 SVGIG (reference sequence). V lost 1 base and J 1 base, leaving 8 bases between the germline ends. CDR3 amino acids: CAWSGGGSYEQYF. CDR3 sequence (DNA): TGTGCCTGGAGTGGAGGGGGTTCCTACGAGCAGTACTTC.

This clonotype showed up many times. The V gene is TRBV20-1, the J gene TRBJ2-1; D is ambiguous. V lost 4 bases, J lost 9 bases, and 34 bases lay in between. Germline-derived CDR1 and CDR2 are DFQATT and SNEGSKA (reference sequence). The CDR3 covers 19 residues. This CDR3 is CSAIKRDPNPGLWVGEQFF. Written as DNA, the CDR3 is TGCAGTGCTATTAAAAGGGATCCTAATCCCGGGTTATGGGTTGGTGAGCAGTTCTTC.

This clonotype was observed at least ten times. The chain links TRBV12-3 or TRBV12-4 to TRBJ2-2, with 7 nucleotides matching TRBD1. V lost 3 bases, J lost 1 base, and 2 bases stayed unmatched. This CDR3 has 15 residues. CDR3 DNA sequence: TGTGCCAGCAGTTTTCGGACAGGGAACACCGGGGAGCTGTTTTTT. Its protein is CASSFRTGNTGELFF.

This clonotype was found a few times. The rearrangement joins TRBV5-6 to TRBJ2-6, with 7 nucleotides matching TRBD1. Per germline, CDR1 SGHDT and CDR2 YYEEEE. V shed 1 base and J 1 base; nucleotides not matched to a gene: 8. This CDR3 has 18 residues. The DNA of the CDR3 is TGTGCCAGCAGCTTGTTGACAGGGAATCCGTCTGGGGCCAACGTCCTGACTTTC. It encodes CASSLLTGNPSGANVLTF.

Of note for this clonotype: This clone may be a read error of a much larger clone one base away. The J gene is TRBJ2-5, the V gene TRBV14; the D gene is possibly TRBD2 (6 bases). The CDR3 has 18 amino acids. Germline CDR1 SGHDN, CDR2 FVKESK. The V end lost 4 bases, the J end lost 3 bases, and 24 bases lay between the germline ends. DNA for the CDR3: TGTGCCAGCAGCCGATATACTTCGTTTGGCGGGGTCGAAGAGACCCAGTACTTC. Residues: CASSRYTSFGGVEETQYF.

Turning to this clonotype: One base away lies a much larger clone, so this may be a sequencing read error. J is TRBJ1-6 and V is TRBV3-1, with 8 bases that match TRBD1. This CDR3 spans 17 amino acids. CDR1 is LGHDT, CDR2 YNNKEL, per germline (reference sequence). V dropped 5 bases and J dropped 8; count of bases not matched to a gene: 14. The CDR3 reads CASSDDTSRGRYSPLHF. CDR3 DNA: TGTGCCAGCAGCGACGATACTAGCAGGGGGCGGTATTCACCCCTCCACTTT.

This clonotype occurred many times. The genes are TRBV9 and TRBJ2-1, with a possible D match to TRBD1 (5 bases). Germline V gene lookup returns CDR1 SGDLS and CDR2 YYNGEE. This CDR3 comprises 14 residues. DNA of the CDR3: TGTGCTAGCTCCCTTCAGGGCTCTCGCGATGAGCAGTTCTTC. This translates into CASSLQGSRDEQFF.

Ten or more counts support this clonotype. The CDR3 DNA sequence: TGTGCCAGCAGCGCCAGGGGGCTCGGCACCGGGGAGCTGTTTTTT. Translating it yields CASSARGLGTGELFF. The chain joins TRBV2 to TRBJ2-2; 8 positions match TRBD1. The CDR3 spans 15 residues. V shed 6 bases and J 4 bases; nucleotides not matched to a gene: 7. In germline, CDR1 is SNHLY, CDR2 FYNNEI. Looking up the rest from reference TRBV2 and TRBJ2-2 gives the full variable domain: EPEVTQTPSHQVTQMGQEVILRCVPISNHLYFYWYRQILGQKVEFLVSFYNNEISEKSEIFDDQFSVERPDGSNFTLKIRSTKLEDSAMYFCASSARGLGTGELFFGEGSRLTVL.

On this clonotype itself: At one boundary the junction diverges from the germline segment, which might be a read error. The rearrangement joins TRBV3-1 to TRBJ2-2; D might be TRBD2 (5 bases). Germline V gene sequence: CDR1 LGHDT, CDR2 YNNKEL (reference sequence). The CDR3 spans 15 residues. Written as DNA, the CDR3 is TGTGCCAACAGCCATAGTCTAGCAGGATCCGGGGAGCTGTTTTTT. Translation gives CANSHSLAGSGELFF.